Reported below is one T cell receptor (beta chain). Relative to the germline gene, one junction end is altered; a read error may explain this. A multiplex PCR was run with 60 Vbeta primers and 13 Jbeta primers. TCRdb's table, derived via immunoSEQ multiplex PCR, lists solely in-frame clones and lacks some. The sample includes around 160,000 clones, around 75% of them seen just once. This entry comes from a study of cytomegalovirus exposure and HLA in healthy donors. CDR1 is MNHNS and CDR2 is SASEGT in the germline V gene. The CDR3 length is 16 residues. The V call is TRBV6-1, the J call TRBJ2-6, with no clear D. The TCR originated in a male donor in good health and CMV-seronegative. Material: PBMCs. CDR3 nucleotides: TGTGCCAGCAGTAAAGCTGACACCTCTGGGGCCAACGTCCTGACTTTC. Amino acid sequence: CASSKADTSGANVLTF.